This T cell receptor beta chain was sequenced for a study of blood T cell repertoires in COVID-19. Overall study context: Specimens from acute and convalescent COVID-19 originated in the United States, Italy and Spain. Nucleic acid was either cDNA or gDNA, and it came from T cells, B-cell-depleted T cells, or PBMCs.

In the original analysis: How many nucleated cells were present was estimated from reference gene primer amplification. Using immunoSEQ multiplex PCR, the repertoire was profiled, and TCRdb retains in-frame clones only, with some absent. V, J and clone size are taken as reported in that table, and D and trimming were inferred from the DNA itself. The repertoire holds under 150,000 clones, roughly 85% seen once, with approximately 25% in the top ten. The V and J ends lost 3 bases and 9 bases respectively, with 6 bases between them. Germline V gene sequence: CDR1 LGHDT, CDR2 YNNKEL (reference sequence). The CDR3 runs to 11 residues.

The genes are TRBV3-1 (or the pseudogene TRBV3-2) and TRBJ2-1; D ambiguous. Sequenced material: peripheral blood. This receptor was taken from a human donor in a cohort sampled during active COVID-19. CDR3 protein: CASSHNSEQFF. The CDR3 coding sequence is TGTGCCAGCAGCCACAACAGTGAGCAGTTCTTC.